The rows below give T cell receptor beta chains drawn from one sample of a study of identifying expanded T cells in peripheral blood. Sequencing was performed with immunoSEQ multiplex PCR; in TCRdb, only in-frame clones are kept and a portion is missing. Among 81,000 or so clones listed, over 80% were seen once. Input material: blood. The receptors were gathered from a person aged 18 to 70 in good health. The CDR3 runs from the conserved cysteine through the conserved F or W. The D gene is left open where the match is weak. Some rows mark clone size as missing; the rest say once, few, many or name a class of expanded clone.

NA,TRBJ1-2,NA,TRBV30,TGTGCCTACCACCCCAGGATGGGAGGGGCCTTTGTTTATGGCTACACCTTC,CAYHPRMGGAFVYGYTF
NA,TRBJ2-4,NA,TRBV7-2,TGTGCCAGCAGCTTAGCGCTTCAGGAAAACATTCAGTACTTC,CASSLALQENIQYF
NA,TRBJ1-4,TRBD1,TRBV29-1,TGCAGCGTTGGGACAGGCAATATACCTCCTGAAAAACTGTTTTTT,CSVGTGNIPPEKLFF
NA,TRBJ2-5,NA,TRBV10-3,TGTGCCATCAGTGACGACGGTGGAGAGACCCAGTACTTC,CAISDDGGETQYF
NA,TRBJ1-1,NA,TRBV2,TGTGCCAGCAGTGAAGCCGTGATAGCTGAAGCTTTCTTT,CASSEAVIAEAFF
NA,TRBJ1-1,TRBD1,TRBV5-1,TGCGCCAGCAGGGAAGTGACAGGGGTGAGGTCTGAAGCTTTCTTT,CASREVTGVRSEAFF
many,TRBJ2-7,NA,TRBV10-1,TGCGCCAGCATGATGAGCCAAGATAGCTCCTACGAGCAGTACTTC,CASMMSQDSSYEQYF
NA,TRBJ1-1,TRBD1,TRBV28,TGTGCCAGCAGTTCCCCACTTGGGTCGGGACAGGGGATAGGAGCTTTCTTT,CASSSPLGSGQGIGAFF
NA,TRBJ1-2,TRBD1,TRBV19,TGTGCCAGTAGCGTCGACAGGGCACACAACTATGGCTACACCTTC,CASSVDRAHNYGYTF
NA,TRBJ1-4,TRBD1,TRBV5-1,TGCGCCAGCAGCCTGGACAGGGGGCGAGGTGAAAAACTGTTTTTT,CASSLDRGRGEKLFF
NA,TRBJ2-7,NA,TRBV18,TGTGCCAGCTCACCGGGATACGAGCAGTACTTC,CASSPGYEQYF
NA,TRBJ1-5,NA,TRBV11-2,TGTGCCAGCAGCCAGCTGGATGGAGGGAATCAGCCCCAGCATTTT,CASSQLDGGNQPQHF